Below are 3 T cell receptor beta chains sequenced from a single sample in a study of T cells in Graves' hyperthyroidism and ophthalmopathy. It was RNA transcripts that yielded the amplified TCR beta CDR3 regions. The HTBI primer set was used in a first-round RT-PCR of the TCR CDR3. A single record per CDR3 protein comes from TCRdb applying MiXCR to the multiplex PCR reads. The sample has roughly 350,000 distinct CDR3 sequences, approximately 15% seen once. The sequencing sample was made of blood. The receptors come from a woman aged 30 to 39 with Graves' hyperthyroidism.

This clonotype has at least ten counts. This rearrangement joins TRBV7-2 to TRBJ2-7; 7 nucleotides agree with TRBD2. The CDR3 consists of 13 residues. Germline CDR1 reads SGHTA; CDR2 reads FQGNSA. Trimming cost V 5 bases and J 7 bases; bases outside gene matches: 8. CDR3 sequence (DNA): TGTGCCAGCAGCATTCGAAGCGGGAATGAGCAGTACTTC. Its translation: CASSIRSGNEQYF.

J is TRBJ1-2 and V is TRBV29-1; perhaps TRBD1 as D (5 bases). Germline V CDR1 and CDR2: SQVTM, ANQGSEA. The CDR3 spans 15 residues. Trimming removed 4 bases from V and 1 base from J, with 16 bases in between. CDR3 residues: CSVGGLQKGNYGYTF. CDR3 DNA sequence: TGCAGCGTTGGGGGACTCCAAAAGGGTAACTATGGCTACACCTTC.

This clonotype was observed a few times. The rearrangement uses TRBV12-5 and TRBJ2-1; TRBD2 might be the D (6 bases). Germline CDR1 LGHNT, CDR2 FRNRAP. Trimming cost V 5 bases and J 4 bases, with 15 bases left between them. This CDR3 contains 15 residues. CDR3 loop: CASGIGGPWYNEQFF. The CDR3 DNA sequence: TGTGCTAGTGGTATAGGAGGGCCATGGTACAATGAGCAGTTCTTC.